Sequencing of this TCR beta chain was carried out in a study of T cell repertoires in cytomegalovirus infection. J gave up 8 bases and V 2 bases, and 3 bases lay outside the gene matches. The CDR3 consists of 13 residues. The germline V gene encodes CDR1 DFQATT and CDR2 SNEGSKA (reference sequence). Each CDR3 protein gets one entry after TCRdb re-called the reads with MiXCR. The table has about 240,000 distinct CDR3 sequences, around an eighth seen once. This receptor was taken from a human donor in good health (CMV status not recorded). Some clones in this sample may be carry-over from other donors' samples. Sequenced material: PBMCs. The chain uses TRBV20-1 and TRBJ2-1, with 10 bases fitting TRBD2. CDR3 loop: CSARIAGGYEQFF. The CDR3 DNA sequence: TGCAGTGCTAGAATAGCGGGGGGCTATGAGCAGTTCTTC.